One sample yielded the 14 T cell receptor beta chains listed below, sequenced in a study of CD8 T cells in Susac syndrome. RNA totalling about 0.5 to 1 ug underwent reverse transcription with random hexamers. Each CDR3 protein is one row after TCRdb ran MiXCR on the immunoSEQ multiplex PCR reads. The sample lists over 95,000 distinct CDR3 sequences, about nine tenths occurring once. The specimen sequenced was CD4+ T cells from PBMCs. The receptors come from a human donor in good health.

The chain combines TRBV7-3 with TRBJ2-3; a possible D gene is TRBD2 (6 bases). V lost 5 bases and J 4 bases, leaving 13 bases between the germline ends. CDR1 and CDR2 (germline): SGHTA, FQGTGA. This CDR3 has 14 residues. In DNA, the CDR3 is TGTGCCAGCAGCCAAGGGGAGGTTTCAGATACGCAGTATTTT. Translation: CASSQGEVSDTQYF.

The chain joins TRBV23-1 to TRBJ2-2; D is undetermined. TRBV23-1 is given ORF status, its function remaining uncertain. V lost 2 bases and J 2 bases, leaving 9 bases between the germline ends. The CDR3 totals 15 residues. CDR3 amino acids: CASSQVHQNTGELFF. The CDR3 DNA sequence: TGCGCCAGCAGTCAAGTACACCAAAACACCGGGGAGCTGTTTTTT.

This clonotype appeared once. The V call is TRBV7-9, the J call TRBJ2-7; 9 positions agree with TRBD2. Germline CDR1 reads SEHNR; CDR2 reads FQNEAQ (reference sequence). V lost 5 bases to trimming and J lost 9 bases; unmatched junction nucleotides: 14. This CDR3 contains 15 residues. The CDR3 bases are TGTGCCAGCAGCCGAGGGACTAGCATTAAAATAGCGCAGTACTTC. Translation: CASSRGTSIKIAQYF.

The chain employs TRBV12-3 or TRBV12-4 and TRBJ1-5; 7 nucleotides align to TRBD1. This CDR3 contains 16 residues. V was pared by 3 bases and J by 5 bases, with 10 bases of the junction left unmatched. The CDR3 DNA sequence: TGTGCCAGCAGTTTCGACAGGGTGGGGGGTGATCAGCCCCAGCATTTT. This sequence encodes CASSFDRVGGDQPQHF.

The genes are TRBV18 and TRBJ2-7; 8 nucleotides agree with TRBD1. The CDR3 runs 15 residues. Germline values: CDR1 KGHSH, CDR2 LQKENI. V dropped 5 bases and J dropped 4; count of bases not matched to a gene: 10. The chain's CDR3 is CASSDQGQAMYEQYF. The CDR3 DNA is TGTGCCAGCTCAGATCAGGGACAGGCGATGTACGAGCAGTACTTC.

The J gene is TRBJ2-5, the V gene TRBV11-2; D is unresolved. The CDR3 loop spans 13 amino acids. The V gene's germline CDR1 is SGHAT and CDR2 FQNNGV. The V and J ends lost 4 bases and 4 bases respectively, with 10 bases between them. The chain's CDR3 is CASSYGRVETQYF. The DNA of the CDR3 is TGTGCCAGCAGCTACGGAAGAGTAGAGACCCAGTACTTC. The full variable domain, with the rest looked up from reference TRBV11-2 and TRBJ2-5, is EAGVAQSPRYKIIEKRQSVAFWCNPISGHATLYWYQQILGQGPKLLIQFQNNGVVDDSQLPKDRFSAERLKGVDSTLKIQPAKLEDSAVYLCASSYGRVETQYFGPGTRLLVL.

The chain combines TRBV29-1 with TRBJ1-2, with 8 bases aligning to TRBD1. Per the germline V gene, CDR1 is SQVTM and CDR2 is ANQGSEA. Trimming cost V 7 bases and J 3 bases; bases outside gene matches: 1. The CDR3 sequence is 11 residues long. Here the CDR3 reads CSGGQDYGYTF. The CDR3 region has the DNA TGCAGCGGGGGACAGGACTATGGCTACACCTTC.

This rearrangement joins TRBV28 to TRBJ2-2; 9 nucleotides match TRBD1. CDR3 size: 15 residues. J lost 5 bases, V lost 6 bases, and 7 bases had no gene match. Germline V gene data show CDR1 as MDHEN and CDR2 as SYDVKM. The CDR3 DNA follows: TGTGCCAGCAGGGGGACAGGGCTCTCAACCGGGGAGCTGTTTTTT. Its protein is CASRGTGLSTGELFF.

This clonotype was observed a handful of times. The rearrangement joins TRBV5-1 to TRBJ2-1; D not resolved. Germline values: CDR1 SGHRS, CDR2 YFSETQ. The CDR3 has 14 residues. The germline V and J ends were trimmed by 0 bases and 6 bases, with 10 bases remaining between them. DNA for the CDR3: TGCGCCAGCAGCTTGGGAGGACGGACCAATGAGCAGTTCTTC. It encodes CASSLGGRTNEQFF.

The rearrangement uses TRBV5-6 and TRBJ2-2; the match to TRBD1 covers 7 bases. Germline V gene lookup returns CDR1 SGHDT and CDR2 YYEEEE. The V segment lost 1 base and the J segment 9 bases; nucleotides outside the gene matches: 6. This CDR3 contains 14 residues. The CDR3: CASSLKGAARELFF. The CDR3 coding sequence is TGTGCCAGCAGCTTGAAGGGGGCTGCACGGGAGCTGTTTTTT. Together with reference TRBV5-6 and TRBJ2-2, the CDR3 gives the full variable domain: DAGVTQSPTHLIKTRGQQVTLRCSPKSGHDTVSWYQQALGQGPQFIFQYYEEEERQRGNFPDRFSGHQFPNYSSELNVNALLLGDSALYLCASSLKGAARELFFGEGSRLTVL.

CDR3 sequence (DNA): TGTGCCAGCAGCTTTCCAGGTAACTCCTACGAGCAGTACTTC. Translating it yields CASSFPGNSYEQYF. The rearrangement links TRBV5-8 to TRBJ2-7; D is unclear. V dropped 2 bases and J dropped 0 bases, with 9 bases sitting between them. The CDR3 length is 14 residues. Germline V lookup: CDR1 SGHTS, CDR2 YDEGEE.

This clonotype came up a few times. The chain joins TRBV5-1 to TRBJ2-7; TRBD2 matches 16 bases. The CDR3 extends over 19 amino acids. Unmatched junction bases numbered 10, after V lost 0 bases and J lost 4 bases. Germline V lookup: CDR1 SGHRS, CDR2 YFSETQ. The CDR3 DNA follows: TGCGCCAGCAGCTTGGCCGTCCCGGGACTAGCGGGGGGGCCTTACGAGCAGTACTTC. Encoded protein: CASSLAVPGLAGGPYEQYF.

V and J are TRBV28 and TRBJ2-2, with D unresolved. The germline V gene encodes CDR1 MDHEN and CDR2 SYDVKM. The V and J ends lost 4 bases and 2 bases respectively, with 5 bases between them. This CDR3 comprises 13 residues. The CDR3 DNA reads TGTGCCAGCAGTTGGTACAACACCGGGGAGCTGTTTTTT. It encodes CASSWYNTGELFF. The full variable domain, its missing parts supplied by reference TRBV28 and TRBJ2-2, is DVKVTQSSRYLVKRTGEKVFLECVQDMDHENMFWYRQDPGLGLRLIYFSYDVKMKEKGDIPEGYSVSREKKERFSLILESASTNQTSMYLCASSWYNTGELFFGEGSRLTVL.

The CDR3 sequence: CASSFGAQETQYF. The CDR3 bases are TGTGCCAGCAGTTTCGGGGCTCAAGAGACCCAGTACTTC. The chain combines TRBV27 with TRBJ2-5; D possibly uses TRBD1 or TRBD2 (5 bases each). V was clipped by 3 bases and J by 2 bases, with 7 bases between them. CDR3 size: 13 residues. CDR1 is MNHEY, CDR2 SMNVEV, per germline (reference sequence).